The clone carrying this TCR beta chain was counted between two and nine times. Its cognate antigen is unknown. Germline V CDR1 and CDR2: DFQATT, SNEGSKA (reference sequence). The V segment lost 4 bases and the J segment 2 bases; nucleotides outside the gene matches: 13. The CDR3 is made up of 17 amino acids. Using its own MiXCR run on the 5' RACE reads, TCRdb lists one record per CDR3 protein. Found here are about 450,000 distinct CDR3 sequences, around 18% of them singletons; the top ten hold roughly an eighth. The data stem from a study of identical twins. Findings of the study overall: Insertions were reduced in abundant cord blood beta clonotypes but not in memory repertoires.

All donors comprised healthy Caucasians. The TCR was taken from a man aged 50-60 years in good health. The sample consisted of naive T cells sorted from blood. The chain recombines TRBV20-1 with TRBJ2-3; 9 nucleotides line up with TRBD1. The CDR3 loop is CSAIRGQGTYLTDTQYF. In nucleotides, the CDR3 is TGCAGTGCTATTCGAGGACAGGGGACCTACCTCACAGATACGCAGTATTTT.